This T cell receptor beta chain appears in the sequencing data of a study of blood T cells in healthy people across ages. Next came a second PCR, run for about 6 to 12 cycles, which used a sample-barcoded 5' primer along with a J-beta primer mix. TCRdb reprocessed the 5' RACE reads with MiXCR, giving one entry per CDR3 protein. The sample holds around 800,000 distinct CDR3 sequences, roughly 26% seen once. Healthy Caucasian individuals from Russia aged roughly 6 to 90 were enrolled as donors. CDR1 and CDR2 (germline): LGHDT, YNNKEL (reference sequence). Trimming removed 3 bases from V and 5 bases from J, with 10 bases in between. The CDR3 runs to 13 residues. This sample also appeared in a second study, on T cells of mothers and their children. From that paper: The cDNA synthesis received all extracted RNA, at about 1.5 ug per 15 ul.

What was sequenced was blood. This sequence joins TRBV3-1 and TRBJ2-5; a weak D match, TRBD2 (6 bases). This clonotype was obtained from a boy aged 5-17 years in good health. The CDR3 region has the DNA TGTGCCAGCAGCCATGGGGGGAGGGAGACCCAGTACTTC. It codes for CASSHGGRETQYF.